The 27 T cell receptor beta chains below come from one sample, sequenced in a study of cytomegalovirus exposure and HLA in healthy donors. Assay: immunoSEQ multiplex PCR; the TCRdb copy retains only in-frame clones and omits some. The table lists about 110,000 clones, 95% of them singletons, with about 0.7% in the top ten. Sequences were obtained from PBMCs. The source is a woman aged 18-29 years in good health and CMV-seronegative.

V usage is TRBV19 and J usage is TRBJ1-5; D is uncertain. V dropped 1 base and J dropped 2 bases, with 12 bases sitting between them. Germline assignment: CDR1 LNHDA and CDR2 SQIVND (reference sequence). The CDR3 is 16 amino acids. Written as DNA, the CDR3 is TGTGCCAGTAGTATAGTTCCGGGGATTGGCAATCAGCCCCAGCATTTT. Protein product: CASSIVPGIGNQPQHF.

The rearrangement uses TRBV15 and TRBJ1-1; D is unclear. Germline values: CDR1 LNHNV, CDR2 YYDKDF (reference sequence). The CDR3 has 15 amino acids. Trimming removed 6 bases from V and 8 bases from J, with 22 bases in between. The CDR3 protein is CATSVSNRPRGEAFF. The CDR3 nucleotides read TGTGCCACCAGTGTCTCCAACAGACCCCGCGGGGAAGCTTTCTTT. The full variable domain, its missing parts supplied by reference TRBV15 and TRBJ1-1, is DAMVIQNPRYQVTQFGKPVTLSCSQTLNHNVMYWYQQKSSQAPKLLFHYYDKDFNNEADTPDNFQSRRPNTSFCFLDIRSPGLGDTAMYLCATSVSNRPRGEAFFGQGTRLTVV.

The rearrangement links TRBV28 to TRBJ1-2; the D gene is possibly TRBD1 (5 bases). The ends were cut back, 6 bases at V and 7 bases at J, with 9 bases in the middle. This CDR3 comprises 11 residues. The germline gives CDR1 MDHEN, CDR2 SYDVKM. CDR3 in DNA: TGTGCCAGCAGCTCAGGGTCTGGCTACACCTTC. Translated: CASSSGSGYTF.

The chain has TRBV19 and TRBJ1-2, with D tentatively TRBD1 (5 bases). The CDR3 has 13 amino acids. The germline gives CDR1 LNHDA, CDR2 SQIVND (reference sequence). Trimming cost V 3 bases and J 4 bases, with 9 bases left between them. The CDR3 bases are TGTGCCAGTAGTATGGCAGGGATCTATGGCTACACCTTC. Translating it yields CASSMAGIYGYTF.

This clone was seen only once. Here the CDR3 reads CASRPASGGGNNEQFF. In DNA, the CDR3 is TGCGCCAGCAGACCAGCTAGCGGGGGGGGGAACAATGAGCAGTTCTTC. The chain links TRBV5-1 to TRBJ2-1, with 12 bases identical to TRBD2. The CDR3 is made up of 16 amino acids. CDR1 and CDR2 from the germline V gene are SGHRS and YFSETQ. The ends lost 5 bases at V and 5 bases at J; junction bases unmatched: 8.

This rearrangement joins TRBV7-2 to TRBJ2-7; 8 bases are shared with TRBD1. The trim removed 5 bases at V and 2 bases at J, leaving 5 bases unmatched. Germline assignment: CDR1 SGHTA and CDR2 FQGNSA. The CDR3 extends over 14 amino acids. The CDR3 nucleotides are TGTGCCAGCAGCCCCGGGACAGGTCCCTACGAGCAGTACTTC. It translates to CASSPGTGPYEQYF.

V and J are TRBV2 and TRBJ1-2; TRBD1 matches at 9 bases. The CDR3 is 17 amino acids. Germline V gene lookup returns CDR1 SNHLY and CDR2 FYNNEI. Trimming removed 7 bases from V and 4 bases from J; junction bases left unmatched: 16. CDR3 sequence (DNA): TGTGCCAGCACCAAAGGGACAGGGAACCGTAGGGCCTATGGCTACACCTTC. It specifies CASTKGTGNRRAYGYTF.

The chain has TRBV9 and TRBJ2-6; D not certain. Germline V CDR1 and CDR2: SGDLS, YYNGEE. There are 15 residues in the CDR3. V lost 10 bases and J 4 bases, leaving 18 bases between the germline ends. The CDR3 reads CARLPVLSGANVLTF. As DNA, the CDR3 is TGTGCCCGCCTCCCGGTCCTCTCGGGGGCCAACGTCCTGACTTTC.

CDR3 DNA: TGTGCCAGCAGTTATGCCGGGAGATACGAGCAGTACTTC. It yields the protein CASSYAGRYEQYF. This chain links TRBV6-6 with TRBJ2-7, with D perhaps TRBD2 (6 bases). Between the trimmed V and J ends, which lost 3 bases and 4 bases, there was a span of 10 bases. This CDR3 region has 13 residues. Germline CDR1 is MNHNY and CDR2 is SVGAGI (reference sequence).

The rearrangement links TRBV11-2 to TRBJ2-3; 8 bases map to TRBD2. The CDR3 spans 15 residues. The V and J ends lost 6 bases and 2 bases, in that order; junction bases with no gene match: 7. Germline V gene sequence: CDR1 SGHAT, CDR2 FQNNGV. CDR3 amino acids: CASRSGGLYTDTQYF. DNA of the CDR3: TGTGCCAGCAGAAGCGGGGGCTTGTACACAGATACGCAGTATTTT. Looking up the rest from reference TRBV11-2 and TRBJ2-3 gives the full variable domain: EAGVAQSPRYKIIEKRQSVAFWCNPISGHATLYWYQQILGQGPKLLIQFQNNGVVDDSQLPKDRFSAERLKGVDSTLKIQPAKLEDSAVYLCASRSGGLYTDTQYFGPGTRLTVL.

The V and J genes are TRBV9 and TRBJ2-5; 11 bases are a match to TRBD1. V lost 5 bases to trimming and J lost 11 bases; unmatched junction nucleotides: 14. Germline loops: CDR1 SGDLS, CDR2 YYNGEE. This CDR3 is 15 amino acids long. For the CDR3, the DNA is TGTGCCAGCAGTCTTACCGGGACAGGGGGTAGGGAGCAGTACTTC. Its translation is CASSLTGTGGREQYF.

The rearrangement joins TRBV11-1 to TRBJ2-1; D might be TRBD1 (5 bases). The CDR3 length is 17 residues. The germline CDR1 and CDR2 sequences are SGHAT and FQDESV (reference sequence). Trimming cost V 2 bases and J 7 bases, with 21 bases left between them. The DNA for the CDR3 is TGTGCCAGCAGCTTACGGTCGGTCAGGGCCAAGGAGAATGAGCAGTTCTTC. It specifies CASSLRSVRAKENEQFF. Drawing the rest from reference TRBV11-1 and TRBJ2-1, the complete variable domain is EAEVAQSPRYKITEKSQAVAFWCDPISGHATLYWYRQILGQGPELLVQFQDESVVDDSQLPKDRFSAERLKGVDSTLKIQPAELGDSAMYLCASSLRSVRAKENEQFFGPGTRLTVL.

V and J are TRBV14 and TRBJ1-2; D call uncertain. Germline V gives CDR1 SGHDN, CDR2 FVKESK. The ends were cut back, 0 bases at V and 2 bases at J, with 4 bases in the middle. CDR3 length: 13 amino acids. The CDR3 reads CASSQDLNYGYTF. In DNA, the CDR3 is TGTGCCAGCAGCCAAGACTTGAACTATGGCTACACCTTC.

The rearrangement joins TRBV5-1 to TRBJ1-2; 7 bases are a match to TRBD1. The CDR3 length is 16 residues. Germline CDR1 reads SGHRS; CDR2 reads YFSETQ. The V gene end was trimmed by 0 bases and the J gene end by 8 bases; junction bases not matched to a gene: 13. The CDR3 sequence is CASSLVLTGVGSGYTF. The CDR3 DNA follows: TGCGCCAGCAGCTTGGTCTTAACAGGGGTCGGGTCCGGCTACACCTTC.

The chain combines TRBV5-6 with TRBJ1-2; D gene ambiguous. The CDR3 contains 12 residues. The V end was cut by 9 bases, the J end by 4 bases, with 13 bases between. CDR1 and CDR2 from the germline V gene are SGHDT and YYEEEE. In DNA, the CDR3 is TGTGCCACCCAACCTCGGGGCTATGGCTACACCTTC. Residues: CATQPRGYGYTF.

The chain links TRBV30 to TRBJ2-1, with D possibly matching TRBD1 (5 bases). V lost 1 base to trimming and J lost 4 bases, with 14 bases between them. The length of the CDR3 is 15 residues. Germline V gene data show CDR1 as GTSNPN and CDR2 as SVGIG (reference sequence). The CDR3 sequence is CAWSDQGITYNEQFF. Here the CDR3 DNA reads TGTGCCTGGAGTGACCAGGGTATAACGTACAATGAGCAGTTCTTC.

The chain couples TRBV28 to TRBJ2-1; D is undetermined. This CDR3 has 15 amino acids. V lost 5 bases and J 7 bases, leaving 18 bases between the germline ends. In germline, CDR1 is MDHEN, CDR2 SYDVKM. The CDR3 reads CASSVPRQAVNEQFF. The CDR3 DNA reads as TGTGCCAGCAGTGTGCCCAGGCAGGCCGTGAATGAGCAGTTCTTC.

The chain joins TRBV16 to TRBJ1-5, with D possibly being TRBD1 (5 bases). V was pared by 0 bases and J by 5 bases, with 8 bases between. The CDR3 sequence is 14 residues long. Germline V gene sequence: CDR1 KGHSY, CDR2 FQNENV. CDR3 in DNA: TGTGCCAGCAGCCAATCAGGGGAGGATCAGCCCCAGCATTTT. Residues: CASSQSGEDQPQHF.

The V and J genes are TRBV7-9 and TRBJ1-1; 7 bases fit TRBD1. Losses at the gene ends were 3 bases for V and 0 bases for J; bases not matched to a gene: 1. The CDR3 sequence is 14 residues long. Per the germline V gene, CDR1 is SEHNR and CDR2 is FQNEAQ (reference sequence). In nucleotides, the CDR3 is TGTGCCAGCAGCTTGACAGGGTTGAACACTGAAGCTTTCTTT. Translating it yields CASSLTGLNTEAFF.

This chain uses TRBV5-1 with TRBJ1-2; TRBD1 might be the D (5 bases). The CDR3 totals 15 residues. The germline V gene encodes CDR1 SGHRS and CDR2 YFSETQ. The ends were cut back, 2 bases at V and 5 bases at J, with 16 bases in the middle. CDR3 loop: CASSLGHASLYGYTF. The CDR3, as DNA: TGCGCCAGCAGCTTAGGACACGCATCATTATATGGCTACACCTTC.

The genes are TRBV19 and TRBJ1-5, with 8 bases matching TRBD1. Trimming took 9 bases from V and 4 from J; bases not matched to a gene: 11. Germline values: CDR1 LNHDA, CDR2 SQIVND (reference sequence). This CDR3 spans 15 amino acids. CDR3 sequence: CASARGQGANQPQHF. Written as DNA, the CDR3 is TGTGCCAGCGCTAGGGGTCAGGGGGCTAATCAGCCCCAGCATTTT. The full variable domain, its missing parts supplied by reference TRBV19 and TRBJ1-5, is DGGITQSPKYLFRKEGQNVTLSCEQNLNHDAMYWYRQDPGQGLRLIYYSQIVNDFQKGDIAEGYSVSREKKESFPLTVTSAQKNPTAFYLCASARGQGANQPQHFGDGTRLSIL.

This sequence joins TRBV18 and TRBJ1-1; 7 nucleotides line up with TRBD1. There are 17 residues in the CDR3. Germline CDR1 reads KGHSH; CDR2 reads LQKENI. V shed 4 bases, J shed 4 bases, and the junction held 15 bases outside the gene matches. The CDR3 DNA reads as TGTGCCAGCTCACAAACCGGGCCACAGGGGAGAGGCACTGAAGCTTTCTTT. This sequence encodes CASSQTGPQGRGTEAFF.

CDR3 sequence reads: CASSRPGSGEKLFF. CDR3 sequence (DNA): TGTGCCAGCAGTCGCCCGGGATCGGGGGAAAAACTGTTTTTT. The V and J genes are TRBV28 and TRBJ1-4; no definite D call. The CDR3 has 14 amino acids. The V gene lost 5 bases and the J gene lost 8 bases, with 15 bases spanning the gap. The germline V gene encodes CDR1 MDHEN and CDR2 SYDVKM. The full variable domain, its missing parts supplied by reference TRBV28 and TRBJ1-4, is DVKVTQSSRYLVKRTGEKVFLECVQDMDHENMFWYRQDPGLGLRLIYFSYDVKMKEKGDIPEGYSVSREKKERFSLILESASTNQTSMYLCASSRPGSGEKLFFGSGTQLSVL.

A single count supports this clone. This chain joins TRBV4-1 and TRBJ2-7, with TRBD2 matching over 11 bases. V shed 5 bases and J 6 bases; nucleotides not matched to a gene: 6. CDR1 and CDR2 (germline): MGHRA, YSYEKL. The CDR3 loop spans 14 amino acids. This CDR3 reads CASSGGLAGTEQYF. DNA of the CDR3: TGCGCCAGCAGCGGTGGACTAGCGGGTACCGAGCAGTACTTC.

This chain links TRBV6-5 with TRBJ2-7; TRBD1 is a possible D gene (6 bases). V was clipped by 8 bases and J by 4 bases, with 21 bases between them. The CDR3 loop spans 15 amino acids. Germline CDR1 is MNHEY and CDR2 is SVGAGI. CDR3 DNA sequence: TGTGCCAGCCAGACTGACAGGCGCCGGGTGTACGAGCAGTACTTC. Its translation: CASQTDRRRVYEQYF.

The CDR3 loop reads CAARQGRETQYF. CDR3 nucleotide sequence: TGTGCCGCGAGACAGGGACGTGAGACCCAGTACTTC. The chain is built from TRBV6-6 and TRBJ2-5, with TRBD1 matching 7 bases. The CDR3 is 12 amino acids. V shed 11 bases, J shed 5 bases, and the junction held 8 bases outside the gene matches. Per germline, CDR1 MNHNY and CDR2 SVGAGI (reference sequence).

The chain uses TRBV6-1 and TRBJ1-2, with D possibly TRBD1 on 5 matching bases. The CDR3 spans 14 residues. Germline CDR1 MNHNS, CDR2 SASEGT. V shed 1 base and J shed 5 bases, with 11 bases lying between them. CDR3 sequence (DNA): TGTGCCAGCAGTGAAGGTTGGGGGGTTTATGGCTACACCTTC. This encodes CASSEGWGVYGYTF.